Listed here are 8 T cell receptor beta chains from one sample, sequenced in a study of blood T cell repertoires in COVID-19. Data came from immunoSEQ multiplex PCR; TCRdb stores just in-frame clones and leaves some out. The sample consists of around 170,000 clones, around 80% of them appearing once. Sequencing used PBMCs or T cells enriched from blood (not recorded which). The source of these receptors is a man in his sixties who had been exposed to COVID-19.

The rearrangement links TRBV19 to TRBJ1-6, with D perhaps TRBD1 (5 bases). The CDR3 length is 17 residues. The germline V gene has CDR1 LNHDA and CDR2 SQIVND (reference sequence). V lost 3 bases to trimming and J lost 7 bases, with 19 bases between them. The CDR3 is CASSIDDSRPKNSPLHF. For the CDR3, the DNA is TGTGCCAGTAGTATTGATGACAGCCGTCCAAAAAATTCACCCCTCCACTTT.

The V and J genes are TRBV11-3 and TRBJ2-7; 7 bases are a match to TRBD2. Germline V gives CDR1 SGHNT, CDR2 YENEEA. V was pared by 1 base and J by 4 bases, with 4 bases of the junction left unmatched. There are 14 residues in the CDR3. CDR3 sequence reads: CASSLGGSGYEQYF. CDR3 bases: TGTGCCAGCAGCTTAGGGGGTAGCGGGTACGAGCAGTACTTC.

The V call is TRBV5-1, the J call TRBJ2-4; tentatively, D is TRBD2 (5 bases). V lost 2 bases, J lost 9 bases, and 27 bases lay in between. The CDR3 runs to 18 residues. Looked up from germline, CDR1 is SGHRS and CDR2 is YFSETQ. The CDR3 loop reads CASSLGSRPAPPLGIQYF. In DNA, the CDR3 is TGCGCCAGCAGCTTAGGGAGCCGGCCGGCCCCCCCGCTCGGCATTCAGTACTTC.

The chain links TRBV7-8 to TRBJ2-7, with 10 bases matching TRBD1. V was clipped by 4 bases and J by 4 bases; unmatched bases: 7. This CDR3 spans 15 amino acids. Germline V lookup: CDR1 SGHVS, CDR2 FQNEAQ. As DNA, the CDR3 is TGTGCCAGCAGCTCGCGGGACAGGGGCCTTTACGAGCAGTACTTC. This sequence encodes CASSSRDRGLYEQYF.

The CDR3 region is CASSPFPSSYNEQFF. CDR3 bases: TGCGCCAGCAGCCCCTTCCCCAGCTCCTACAATGAGCAGTTCTTC. The V and J genes are TRBV5-1 and TRBJ2-1; D is unresolved. Germline V lookup: CDR1 SGHRS, CDR2 YFSETQ. V lost 4 bases and J lost 0, with 11 bases in between. This CDR3 spans 15 amino acids.

Written as DNA, the CDR3 is TGTGCCAGCAGTTTCATGCAGGGGGCAGGACAGCCCCAGCATTTT. Translated, it gives CASSFMQGAGQPQHF. The J gene is TRBJ1-5, the V gene TRBV28; TRBD1 aligns across 8 bases. The CDR3 loop spans 15 amino acids. CDR1 and CDR2 (germline): MDHEN, SYDVKM. Trimming cost V 3 bases and J 7 bases; bases outside gene matches: 8.

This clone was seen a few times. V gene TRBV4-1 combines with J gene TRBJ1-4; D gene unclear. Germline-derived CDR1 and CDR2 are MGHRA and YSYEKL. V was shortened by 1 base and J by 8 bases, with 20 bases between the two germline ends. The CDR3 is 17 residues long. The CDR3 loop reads CASSQVALGILEEKLFF. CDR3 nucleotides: TGCGCCAGCAGCCAAGTCGCACTAGGGATCCTGGAAGAAAAACTGTTTTTT.

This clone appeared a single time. CDR3 nucleotides: TGTGCCGCCAGGGGTAGCGACACTGAAGCTTTCTTT. This translates into CAARGSDTEAFF. V is TRBV28 and J is TRBJ1-1, with TRBD1 as a possible D gene (6 bases). Trimming took off 11 bases at V and 3 bases at J, with 13 bases between the two ends. Germline V gives CDR1 MDHEN, CDR2 SYDVKM. The CDR3 is 12 amino acids. Based on the CDR3 plus reference TRBV28 and TRBJ1-1, the full variable domain is DVKVTQSSRYLVKRTGEKVFLECVQDMDHENMFWYRQDPGLGLRLIYFSYDVKMKEKGDIPEGYSVSREKKERFSLILESASTNQTSMYLCAARGSDTEAFFGQGTRLTVV.